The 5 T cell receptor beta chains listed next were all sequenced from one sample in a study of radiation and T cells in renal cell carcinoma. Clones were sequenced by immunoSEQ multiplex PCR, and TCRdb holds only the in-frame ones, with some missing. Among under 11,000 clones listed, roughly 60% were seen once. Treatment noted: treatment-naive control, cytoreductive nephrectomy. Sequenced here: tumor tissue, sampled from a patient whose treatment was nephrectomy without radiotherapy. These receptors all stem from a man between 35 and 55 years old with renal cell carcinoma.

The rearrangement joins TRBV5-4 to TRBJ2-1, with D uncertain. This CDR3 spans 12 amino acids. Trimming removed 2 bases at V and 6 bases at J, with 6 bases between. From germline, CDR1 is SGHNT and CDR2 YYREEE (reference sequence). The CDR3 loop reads CASSFRGNEQFF. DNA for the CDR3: TGTGCCAGCAGCTTCCGCGGCAATGAGCAGTTCTTC.

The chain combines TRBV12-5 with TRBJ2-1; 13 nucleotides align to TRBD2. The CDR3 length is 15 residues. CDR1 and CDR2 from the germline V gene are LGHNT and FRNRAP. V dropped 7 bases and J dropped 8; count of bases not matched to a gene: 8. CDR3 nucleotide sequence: TGTGCTAGTGCCGGACTAGCGGGAGTTTTCGATGAGCAGTTCTTC. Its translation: CASAGLAGVFDEQFF.

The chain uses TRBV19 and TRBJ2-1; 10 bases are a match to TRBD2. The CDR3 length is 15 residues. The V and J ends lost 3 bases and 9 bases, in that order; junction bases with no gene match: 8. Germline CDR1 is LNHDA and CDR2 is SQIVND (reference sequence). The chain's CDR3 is CASSIWSSGSIEQFF. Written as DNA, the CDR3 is TGTGCCAGTAGTATTTGGTCTAGCGGGAGTATTGAGCAGTTCTTC.

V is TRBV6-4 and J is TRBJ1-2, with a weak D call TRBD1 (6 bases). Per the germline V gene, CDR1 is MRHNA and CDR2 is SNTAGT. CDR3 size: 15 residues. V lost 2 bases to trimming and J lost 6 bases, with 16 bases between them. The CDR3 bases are TGTGCCAGCAGTGACACACCACAGGGTGTGAATGGCTACACCTTC. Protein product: CASSDTPQGVNGYTF.

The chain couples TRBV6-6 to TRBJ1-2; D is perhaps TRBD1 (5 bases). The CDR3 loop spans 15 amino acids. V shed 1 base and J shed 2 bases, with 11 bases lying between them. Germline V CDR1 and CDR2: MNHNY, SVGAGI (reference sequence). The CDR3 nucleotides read TGTGCCAGCAGTTACTTCTGGGGCAGCAACTATGGCTACACCTTC. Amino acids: CASSYFWGSNYGYTF.